Sequencing of this T cell receptor (beta chain) was carried out in a study of glioma-infiltrating T cells after dendritic cell vaccination. Sequenced by immunoSEQ multiplex PCR; TCRdb stores in-frame clones only, minus some. The sample lists almost 65,000 clones, 82% seen once, with 9% to 10% in the top ten. The germline CDR1 and CDR2 sequences are SGDLS and YYNGEE. The CDR3 sequence is 14 residues long. Trimming stripped 3 bases from V and 6 bases from J, with 15 bases between. The rearrangement joins TRBV9 to TRBJ1-1, with D possibly matching TRBD1 (5 bases). Specimen: blood, collected before dendritic cell vaccination. The receptor was derived from a human donor with glioblastoma. CDR3 in DNA: TGTGCCAGCAGCGCCAGACAGAGCTCCGCTGAAGCTTTCTTT. Protein: CASSARQSSAEAFF.